These T cell receptor beta chains were read from a single sample in a study of Ad26.COV2.S vaccination and SARS-CoV-2 variants. The protocol was immunoSEQ multiplex PCR, while the TCRdb copy is restricted to in-frame clones and leaves out a portion. The sample gives some 320,000 clones, around four fifths of which show up once; 2% to 2.5% is in the top ten. Source: peripheral blood, taken in a trial of Ad26.COV2.S vaccine versus placebo. Receptors originate from a person between 18 and 59 years old who received the Ad26.COV2.S COVID-19 vaccine or a placebo. Each CDR3 is given with its conserved first and last residue. The order of the fields is CDR3 length, clone size, D gene, J gene, V gene, CDR3 protein, CDR3 DNA. The D gene is left open where the match is weak. The size entry is marked missing in some rows and otherwise reads once, few, many or a size class.

14	-	TRBD1	TRBJ2-2	TRBV7-8	CASTGGTGTGELFF	TGTGCCAGCACCGGGGGGACAGGGACCGGGGAGCTGTTTTTT
10	once	-	TRBJ1-2	TRBV20-1	CSASARENTF	TGCAGTGCTAGTGCAAGGGAGAACACCTTC
14	-	-	TRBJ1-2	TRBV18	CASSTSGDHYGYTF	TGTGCCAGCTCGACCTCGGGAGACCACTATGGCTACACCTTC
16	-	TRBD1	TRBJ2-2	TRBV2	CASTQKDRANTGELFF	TGTGCCAGCACCCAGAAAGACAGGGCGAACACCGGGGAGCTGTTTTTT
16	-	TRBD1	TRBJ2-3	TRBV7-6	CASSPGTGVVTDTQYF	TGTGCCAGCAGCCCCGGGACAGGGGTGGTGACAGATACGCAGTATTTT
15	-	-	TRBJ1-1	TRBV6-6	CASSYSETPNTEAFF	TGTGCCAGCAGTTACTCGGAGACACCCAACACTGAAGCTTTCTTT
13	-	TRBD1	TRBJ1-5	TRBV27	CASRATGSQPQHF	TGTGCCAGCAGGGCGACAGGGAGTCAGCCCCAGCATTTT
14	-	-	TRBJ2-7	TRBV11-3	CASSLGVGDYEQYF	TGTGCCAGCAGCTTAGGCGTGGGCGACTACGAGCAGTACTTC
15	-	-	TRBJ2-3	TRBV14	CASSQDRFRTDTQYF	TGTGCCAGCAGCCAAGACAGATTTCGCACAGATACGCAGTATTTT
14	-	-	TRBJ2-1	TRBV6-5	CASRTPRGNHEQFF	TGTGCCAGCAGAACACCACGAGGGAACCATGAGCAGTTCTTC
16	-	-	TRBJ1-1	TRBV10-1	CASSDPTGTLGTEAFF	TGCGCCAGCAGTGACCCCACAGGGACCCTCGGCACTGAAGCTTTCTTT
15	once	TRBD1	TRBJ1-1	TRBV6-1	CASSDRGQGSTEAFF	TGTGCCAGCAGTGACCGGGGACAGGGCTCCACTGAAGCTTTCTTT
15	-	TRBD1	TRBJ1-2	TRBV5-6	CASSRFDRDGYGYTF	TGTGCCAGCAGCCGATTCGACAGGGATGGCTATGGCTACACCTTC
14	-	-	TRBJ1-2	TRBV3-1/TRBV3-2	CASSQARGAGGYTF	TGTGCCAGCAGCCAAGCCCGGGGGGCTGGGGGCTACACCTTC
13	-	-	TRBJ2-3	TRBV27	CASSPLDRDTQYF	TGTGCCAGCAGTCCCTTGGACAGAGATACGCAGTATTTT
14	few	TRBD2	TRBJ2-2	TRBV28	CASLAGGNTGELFF	TGTGCCAGTCTCGCGGGGGGGAACACCGGGGAGCTGTTTTTT
13	-	-	TRBJ2-1	TRBV6-5	CASIVDSYNEQFF	TGTGCCAGCATTGTTGACAGCTACAATGAGCAGTTCTTC
16	-	TRBD1	TRBJ2-3	TRBV24-1	CATSGRQGTGTDTQYF	TGTGCCACCAGTGGCCGACAGGGGACGGGCACAGATACGCAGTATTTT
17	-	-	TRBJ2-7	TRBV14	CASSQDEVRGVTGEQYF	TGTGCCAGCAGCCAAGATGAAGTTCGTGGGGTTACGGGCGAGCAGTACTTC
15	-	-	TRBJ2-7	TRBV11-3	CASSLGGTLMGEQYF	TGTGCCAGCAGCTTAGGGGGGACCCTAATGGGAGAGCAGTACTTC
15	-	TRBD1	TRBJ1-6	TRBV11-2	CASSLTDRGNSPLHF	TGTGCCAGCAGCTTAACGGACAGGGGAAATTCACCCCTCCACTTT
15	-	-	TRBJ2-1	TRBV21-1	CASSKERGSYNEQFF	TGTGCCAGCAGCAAAGAACGGGGGTCCTACAATGAGCAGTTCTTC
15	once	-	TRBJ2-3	TRBV5-1	CASSQGNYLTDTQYF	TGCGCCAGCAGCCAGGGGAACTACCTCACAGATACGCAGTATTTT